The clone carrying this TCR beta chain was observed once. TCRdb's table, derived via immunoSEQ multiplex PCR, lists solely in-frame clones and lacks some. In the table there are roughly 80,000 clones, approximately 90% of which are singletons. The entry originates in a study of control samples from healthy donors and cancer patients. Trimming took off 2 bases at V and 0 bases at J, with 5 bases between the two ends. CDR3 length: 14 residues. From germline, CDR1 is LNHDA and CDR2 SQIVND (reference sequence). The chain recombines TRBV19 with TRBJ1-5, with no clear D. The sequence derives from a woman in her sixties with head and neck cancer. Material: PBMCs. CDR3 amino acids: CASSIQISNQPQHF. CDR3 coding DNA: TGTGCCAGTAGTATACAGATTAGCAATCAGCCCCAGCATTTT.